The rows below give T cell receptor beta chains drawn from one sample of a study of technical replicates of blood from several donors. Sequenced by immunoSEQ multiplex PCR; TCRdb stores in-frame clones only, minus some. Altogether under 90,000 clones are present, about 95% being singletons, with the ten largest covering 0.25%. Sequenced input: T cells isolated from PBMCs. These TCRs come from a human donor in good health. Each CDR3 is given with its conserved first and last residue. The D gene is left open where the match is weak. Clone size is stated in some rows and not others, as once, few, many or a class when expanded.

clone_size | j_call | v_call | d_call | cdr3_nt | cdr3_aa
NA | TRBJ1-2 | TRBV27 | NA | TGTGCCAGCAGTGCCACTATCACAGGACTAATCGCTCGTAACTATGGCTACACCTTC | CASSATITGLIARNYGYTF
NA | TRBJ2-7 | TRBV6-1 | TRBD2 | TGTGCCAGCAGTGAAAAGCGGGGCTACGAGCAGTACTTC | CASSEKRGYEQYF
few | TRBJ1-5 | TRBV4-1 | TRBD1 | TGCGCCAGCAGCCTCGGACAGGGGAGTCAGCCCCAGCATTTT | CASSLGQGSQPQHF
NA | TRBJ2-2 | TRBV4-2 | TRBD2 | TGTGCCAGCAGCCAAGACGGGCGGGGGGGCCTTACCGGGGAGCTGTTTTTT | CASSQDGRGGLTGELFF
NA | TRBJ2-2 | TRBV5-1 | TRBD2 | TGCGCCAGCAGCTTGACTCTAGCGGGGGACACCGGGGAGCTGTTTTTT | CASSLTLAGDTGELFF
NA | TRBJ2-7 | TRBV28 | TRBD2 | TGTGCCACCTCGACCGGACCCGGGAGGTACGAGCAGTACTTC | CATSTGPGRYEQYF
NA | TRBJ2-7 | TRBV13 | NA | TGTGCCAGCAGCTTAATCGGGACCTACGGGGGGCCCCATGGGGGCGAGCAGTACTTC | CASSLIGTYGGPHGGEQYF
once | TRBJ1-2 | TRBV28 | NA | TGTGCCAGCAGTTTCGCGGAGGGCTACACCTTC | CASSFAEGYTF
NA | TRBJ2-6 | TRBV28 | TRBD2 | TGTGCCAGCAGTTTATCGGCGGGAGGGACTCCCTCTGGGGCCAACGTCCTGACTTTC | CASSLSAGGTPSGANVLTF
NA | TRBJ2-7 | TRBV4-2 | TRBD1 | TGTGCCAGCAGCCAAGGAGACAGGGTTGCTTCCTACGAGCAGTACTTC | CASSQGDRVASYEQYF
once | TRBJ1-1 | TRBV18 | TRBD1 | TGTGCCAGCTCACCAACCCATACAGGGGTCGCTGAAGCTTTCTTT | CASSPTHTGVAEAFF